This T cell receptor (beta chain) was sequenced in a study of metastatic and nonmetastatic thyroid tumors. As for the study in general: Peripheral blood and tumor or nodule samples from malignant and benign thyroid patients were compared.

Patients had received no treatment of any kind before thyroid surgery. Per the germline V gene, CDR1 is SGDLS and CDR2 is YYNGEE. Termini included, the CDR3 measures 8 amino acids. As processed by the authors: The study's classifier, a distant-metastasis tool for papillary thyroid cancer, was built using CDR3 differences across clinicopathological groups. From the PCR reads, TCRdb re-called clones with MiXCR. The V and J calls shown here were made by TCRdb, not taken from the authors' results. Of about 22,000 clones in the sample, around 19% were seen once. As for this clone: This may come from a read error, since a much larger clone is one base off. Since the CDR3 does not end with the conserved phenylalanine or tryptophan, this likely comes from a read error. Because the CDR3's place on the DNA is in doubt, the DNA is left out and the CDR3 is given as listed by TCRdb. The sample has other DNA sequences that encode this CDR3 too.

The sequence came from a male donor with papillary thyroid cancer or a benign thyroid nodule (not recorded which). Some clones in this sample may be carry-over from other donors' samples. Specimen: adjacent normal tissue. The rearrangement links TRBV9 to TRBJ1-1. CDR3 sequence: CASSVAPP.